This is a list of T cell receptor beta chains from one sample in a study of blood T cell repertoires in COVID-19. Produced via immunoSEQ multiplex PCR; TCRdb's table is partial and in-frame only. Counted here are about 140,000 clones, about 87% occurring once; the ten biggest clones make up approximately 2.4%. The sample comprised peripheral blood. The receptors here all came from a human donor with COVID-19, enrolled during active disease. The donor label of this sample is uncertain. Each CDR3 is given with its conserved first and last residue. Not all rows give a size; the values are once, few, many and, for expanded clones, a class.

NA,TRBV19,TRBJ2-2,16,CASSPASGSYTGELFF
few,TRBV19,TRBJ1-5,14,CASSRQGAYQPQHF
NA,TRBV7-6,TRBJ1-1,15,CASSLYGGVATEAFF
few,TRBV13,TRBJ2-2,16,CASSEAGGVYTGELFF
NA,TRBV7-9,TRBJ2-3,12,CASSLVSDTQYF
few,TRBV11-2,TRBJ2-3,16,CASRTGASGSTDTQYF
NA,TRBV28,TRBJ2-7,15,CASSSGGELFYEQYF
NA,TRBV19,TRBJ2-3,15,CATSFSGASTDTQYF
NA,TRBV12-3/TRBV12-4,TRBJ1-1,13,CASSSGRNTEAFF
few,TRBV10-3,TRBJ1-6,13,CAISFRDSSPLHF
NA,TRBV30,TRBJ2-3,13,CAVGQANTDTQYF
once,TRBV6-1,TRBJ2-7,16,CASSELGHLEAGEQYF
NA,TRBV10-1,TRBJ2-3,13,CATASGGADTQYF
NA,TRBV3-1/TRBV3-2,TRBJ2-1,16,CASSHTGTSGGNEQFF
NA,TRBV10-3,TRBJ2-7,13,CATASGEYYEQYF
NA,TRBV25-1,TRBJ1-2,14,CASSEELGSYGYTF
NA,TRBV3-1/TRBV3-2,TRBJ2-1,16,CASSHNRKPTYNEQFF
NA,TRBV28,TRBJ1-1,13,CASQGSHRAEAFF